One sample yielded the 25 T cell receptor beta chains listed below, sequenced in a study of blood T cell repertoires in COVID-19. Sequencing was performed with immunoSEQ multiplex PCR; in TCRdb, only in-frame clones are kept and a portion is missing. The sample contains roughly 180,000 clones, 84% of which appear only once. Sequencing was performed on peripheral blood. These receptor sequences come from a human donor in a cohort sampled during active COVID-19.

The chain carries TRBV9 and TRBJ1-4; D is uncertain. V lost 4 bases, J lost 2 bases, and 6 bases lay in between. The CDR3 has 13 residues. Germline V gene lookup returns CDR1 SGDLS and CDR2 YYNGEE. CDR3 DNA sequence: TGTGCCAGCAGCAAGACTACTAATGAAAAACTGTTTTTT. Encoded protein: CASSKTTNEKLFF. Full variable domain (outside the CDR3, taken from reference TRBV9 and TRBJ1-4): DSGVTQTPKHLITATGQRVTLRCSPRSGDLSVYWYQQSLDQGLQFLIQYYNGEERAKGNILERFSAQQFPDLHSELNLSSLELGDSALYFCASSKTTNEKLFFGSGTQLSVL.

This clone was recorded once. V and J are TRBV15 and TRBJ1-2; 12 bases are shared with TRBD1. The V gene's germline CDR1 is LNHNV and CDR2 YYDKDF (reference sequence). There are 16 residues in the CDR3. V shed 1 base and J 8 bases; nucleotides not matched to a gene: 8. CDR3 in DNA: TGTGCCACCAGCAGAGGCGGGACAGGGGGCGCCGGGGGCTACACCTTC. Translation gives CATSRGGTGGAGGYTF. The entire variable domain, with the rest obtained from reference TRBV15 and TRBJ1-2, is as follows: DAMVIQNPRYQVTQFGKPVTLSCSQTLNHNVMYWYQQKSSQAPKLLFHYYDKDFNNEADTPDNFQSRRPNTSFCFLDIRSPGLGDTAMYLCATSRGGTGGAGGYTFGSGTRLTVV.

As regards this clone: The same CDR3 arises from other DNA sequences in this sample as well. The rearrangement uses TRBV12-3 or TRBV12-4 and TRBJ1-1; possible D gene TRBD1, 5 bases. The CDR3 runs 11 residues. With 1 base removed from V and 10 bases from J, the gap between germline ends came to 7 bases. The CDR3 is CASSLGGGAFF. The CDR3, as DNA: TGTGCCAGCAGTTTAGGGGGGGGAGCTTTCTTT.

The J gene is TRBJ2-5, the V gene TRBV15, with 12 positions matching TRBD1. V was clipped by 4 bases and J by 6 bases; unmatched bases: 9. The CDR3 extends over 16 amino acids. CDR1 is LNHNV and CDR2 is YYDKDF in the germline V gene (reference sequence). The CDR3 loop is CATSMSGQGARQTQYF. The DNA for the CDR3 is TGTGCCACCAGCATGTCGGGACAGGGGGCTCGTCAGACCCAGTACTTC.

The V and J genes are TRBV11-2 and TRBJ1-1; 7 nucleotides match TRBD1. The J segment lost 9 bases and the V segment lost 2 bases, leaving 9 bases of the junction unmatched. The CDR3 length is 14 residues. Germline lookup yields CDR1 SGHAT and CDR2 FQNNGV. CDR3 sequence: CASSLTPDREQAFF. The CDR3 region has the DNA TGTGCCAGCAGCTTAACACCCGACAGGGAACAAGCTTTCTTT. Based on the CDR3 plus reference TRBV11-2 and TRBJ1-1, the full variable domain is EAGVAQSPRYKIIEKRQSVAFWCNPISGHATLYWYQQILGQGPKLLIQFQNNGVVDDSQLPKDRFSAERLKGVDSTLKIQPAKLEDSAVYLCASSLTPDREQAFFGQGTRLTVV.

The CDR3, as DNA: TGTGCCAGCAGCCAGGATATACATTTTGAGCAGTTCTTC. It encodes CASSQDIHFEQFF. The chain links TRBV5-5 to TRBJ2-1, with unresolved D. Trimming removed 4 bases at V and 9 bases at J, with 14 bases between. CDR1 and CDR2 from the germline V gene are SGHKS and YYEKEE (reference sequence). The CDR3 totals 13 residues.

The chain is built from TRBV19 and TRBJ2-6; no definite D call. This CDR3 region has 15 residues. Per germline, CDR1 LNHDA and CDR2 SQIVND (reference sequence). Deletions cut 3 bases from V and 0 bases from J, with 6 bases between. This chain's CDR3 is CASSIQNSGANVLTF. The CDR3 DNA reads TGTGCCAGTAGTATTCAGAACTCTGGGGCCAACGTCCTGACTTTC.

The chain carries TRBV6-5 and TRBJ2-3; D unclear. This CDR3 contains 15 residues. The ends were cut back, 0 bases at V and 2 bases at J, with 9 bases in the middle. The germline CDR1 and CDR2 sequences are MNHEY and SVGAGI. The CDR3 protein is CASSYSSDLTDTQYF. DNA for the CDR3: TGTGCCAGCAGTTACTCCAGCGACCTCACAGATACGCAGTATTTT.

This clone came up once. The chain uses TRBV20-1 and TRBJ2-7; 8 bases align to TRBD1. Germline V lookup: CDR1 DFQATT, CDR2 SNEGSKA (reference sequence). The CDR3 is 14 amino acids. J lost 3 bases, V lost 3 bases, and 7 bases had no gene match. CDR3 region: CSASMQGANYEQYF. CDR3 in DNA: TGCAGTGCTAGTATGCAGGGGGCGAACTACGAGCAGTACTTC.

The chain employs TRBV4-2 and TRBJ2-7; D is unresolved. The CDR3 has 15 amino acids. Germline CDR1 is LGHNA and CDR2 is YNFKEQ. V dropped 0 bases and J dropped 0 bases, with 9 bases sitting between them. CDR3 nucleotides: TGTGCCAGCAGCCAAGACTTCAGATCCTCCTACGAGCAGTACTTC. This encodes CASSQDFRSSYEQYF.

The chain employs TRBV4-2 and TRBJ2-5; D remains ambiguous. V was pared by 0 bases and J by 5 bases, with 7 bases between. Germline assignment: CDR1 LGHNA and CDR2 YNFKEQ. The CDR3 is 13 amino acids. The CDR3 spells CASSQDRVETQYF. As DNA, the CDR3 is TGTGCCAGCAGCCAAGATCGGGTGGAGACCCAGTACTTC.

For the CDR3, the DNA is TGTGCCAGCAGTTACTCAGGGGGCGAGGACACTGAAGCTTTCTTT. Amino acids: CASSYSGGEDTEAFF. The chain has TRBV6-5 and TRBJ1-1, with 7 bases lining up with TRBD1. The CDR3 loop spans 15 amino acids. Germline CDR1 and CDR2: MNHEY and SVGAGI. The junction had 4 bases not matched to a gene; V was cut back by 0 bases and J by 3 bases.

The chain joins TRBV3-1 (or the pseudogene TRBV3-2) to TRBJ2-6, with D tentatively TRBD1 (6 bases). This CDR3 contains 15 residues. CDR1 LGHDT and CDR2 YNNKEL come from the germline V gene (reference sequence). Trimming left V 4 bases short and J 1 base short, with 8 bases between. The CDR3 nucleotides read TGTGCCAGCAGCCGCAGGGGATCTGGGGCCAACGTCCTGACTTTC. This encodes CASSRRGSGANVLTF.

CDR3 amino acids: CASSPQSGRETNEKLFF. The DNA of the CDR3 is TGCGCCAGCAGCCCCCAATCTGGGAGGGAAACTAATGAAAAACTGTTTTTT. The rearrangement links TRBV5-1 to TRBJ1-4; D gene unclear. The V and J ends lost 4 bases and 1 base respectively, with 17 bases between them. There are 17 residues in the CDR3. Germline V gene lookup returns CDR1 SGHRS and CDR2 YFSETQ.

The V and J genes are TRBV5-1 and TRBJ2-7; D is ambiguous. CDR1 and CDR2 from the germline V gene are SGHRS and YFSETQ. V was trimmed by 0 bases and J by 3 bases, leaving 7 bases between them. The CDR3 loop spans 13 amino acids. CDR3 sequence: CASSLDSLYEQYF. As DNA, the CDR3 is TGCGCCAGCAGCTTGGACAGTCTCTACGAGCAGTACTTC.

This clone was found a few times. The chain is built from TRBV6-5 and TRBJ1-1; maybe TRBD1 (6 bases). Germline CDR1 reads MNHEY; CDR2 reads SVGAGI. Deletions cut 4 bases from V and 0 bases from J, with 9 bases between. The CDR3 runs 14 residues. The CDR3 region has the DNA TGTGCCAGCAGTTTGGGACATTTGAACACTGAAGCTTTCTTT. Protein product: CASSLGHLNTEAFF.

The gene calls are TRBV12-5 and TRBJ1-1; 9 positions match TRBD1. Germline CDR1 and CDR2: LGHNT and FRNRAP. The CDR3 length is 14 residues. The V and J ends lost 5 bases and 2 bases, in that order; junction bases with no gene match: 3. CDR3 in amino acids: CASGPGQGNTEAFF. For the CDR3, the DNA is TGTGCTAGTGGTCCGGGACAGGGAAACACTGAAGCTTTCTTT.

This clone was detected a few times. The rearrangement links TRBV5-1 to TRBJ1-1, with D maybe TRBD1 (5 bases). The length of the CDR3 is 15 residues. The V end lost 0 bases, the J end lost 0 bases, and 9 bases lay between the germline ends. CDR1 is SGHRS and CDR2 is YFSETQ in the germline V gene. This chain's CDR3 is CASSLVGGMNTEAFF. CDR3 nucleotides: TGCGCCAGCAGCTTGGTTGGGGGGATGAACACTGAAGCTTTCTTT.

The gene calls are TRBV7-9 and TRBJ2-7, with 10 bases lining up with TRBD1. This CDR3 is built from 15 residues. CDR1 SEHNR and CDR2 FQNEAQ come from the germline V gene (reference sequence). Unmatched junction bases numbered 9, after V lost 4 bases and J lost 6 bases. The DNA for the CDR3 is TGTGCCAGCAGCTCGATACCGGGACAGGGGATCGAGCAGTACTTC. This codes for CASSSIPGQGIEQYF.

The chain has TRBV5-1 and TRBJ2-5; 12 bases agree with TRBD2. The CDR3 length is 16 residues. Per the germline V gene, CDR1 is SGHRS and CDR2 is YFSETQ. After removal of 4 bases from V and 1 base from J, the junction contained 5 bases not matched to a gene. The CDR3 nucleotides are TGCGCCAGCAGCCCCCGGACTAGCGGGATCCAAGAGACCCAGTACTTC. This gives the protein CASSPRTSGIQETQYF.

The CDR3 sequence: CASSHTGQGDAEAFF. The CDR3 DNA reads TGTGCCAGCAGCCACACGGGACAGGGTGATGCTGAAGCTTTCTTT. The genes are TRBV3-1 (or the pseudogene TRBV3-2) and TRBJ1-1; 9 nucleotides agree with TRBD1. Germline lookup yields CDR1 LGHDT and CDR2 YNNKEL (reference sequence). CDR3 length equals 15 residues. The V and J ends lost 3 bases and 6 bases, in that order; junction bases with no gene match: 8.

The rearrangement joins TRBV27 to TRBJ1-6; D unresolved. Germline V gene data show CDR1 as MNHEY and CDR2 as SMNVEV (reference sequence). The CDR3 extends over 14 amino acids. V gave up 5 bases and J gave up 9 bases, with 14 bases separating them. CDR3 sequence (DNA): TGTGCCAGCAGTCCCTCGGCGGTTCGTTCACCCCTCCACTTT. It codes for CASSPSAVRSPLHF.

Here the CDR3 DNA reads TGTGCCAGCAGTAAGGTGGCCATGACAGGGGGGGATGAAAAACTGTTTTTT. Translated: CASSKVAMTGGDEKLFF. V is TRBV2 and J is TRBJ1-4; 9 bases align to TRBD1. Trimming at V came to 5 bases and at J to 6 bases, leaving 13 bases not matched to a gene. Germline values: CDR1 SNHLY, CDR2 FYNNEI. The CDR3 length is 17 residues.

The chain joins TRBV2 to TRBJ2-7, with 13 bases identical to TRBD2. With 6 bases clipped from V and 2 bases from J, the junction kept 1 base outside the gene matches. The germline V gene has CDR1 SNHLY and CDR2 FYNNEI. The CDR3 sequence is 14 residues long. CDR3 coding DNA: TGTGCCAGCAGGGGGACTAGCGGGGCCTACGAGCAGTACTTC. Translation gives CASRGTSGAYEQYF.

The chain links TRBV6-2 or TRBV6-3 to TRBJ2-1, with unresolved D. Germline V lookup: CDR1 MNHEY, CDR2 SVGEGT. There are 14 residues in the CDR3. Trimming removed 2 bases from V and 0 bases from J, with 5 bases in between. The CDR3 DNA reads TGTGCCAGCAGTTACCCCAGCTCCTACAATGAGCAGTTCTTC. Translated, it gives CASSYPSSYNEQFF.